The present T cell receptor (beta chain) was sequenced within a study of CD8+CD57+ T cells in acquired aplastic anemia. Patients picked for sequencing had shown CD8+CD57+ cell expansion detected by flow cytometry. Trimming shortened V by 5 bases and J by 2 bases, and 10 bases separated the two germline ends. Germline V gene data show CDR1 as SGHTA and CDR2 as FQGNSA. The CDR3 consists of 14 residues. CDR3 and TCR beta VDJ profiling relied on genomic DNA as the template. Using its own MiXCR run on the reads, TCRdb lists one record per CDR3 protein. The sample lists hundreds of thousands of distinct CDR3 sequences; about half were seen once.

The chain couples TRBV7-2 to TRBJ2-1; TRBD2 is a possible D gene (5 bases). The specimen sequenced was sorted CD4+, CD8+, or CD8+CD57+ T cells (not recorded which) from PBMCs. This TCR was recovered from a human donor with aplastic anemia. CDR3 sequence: CASSLGLAYNEQFF. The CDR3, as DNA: TGTGCCAGCAGCCTAGGACTTGCCTACAATGAGCAGTTCTTC.